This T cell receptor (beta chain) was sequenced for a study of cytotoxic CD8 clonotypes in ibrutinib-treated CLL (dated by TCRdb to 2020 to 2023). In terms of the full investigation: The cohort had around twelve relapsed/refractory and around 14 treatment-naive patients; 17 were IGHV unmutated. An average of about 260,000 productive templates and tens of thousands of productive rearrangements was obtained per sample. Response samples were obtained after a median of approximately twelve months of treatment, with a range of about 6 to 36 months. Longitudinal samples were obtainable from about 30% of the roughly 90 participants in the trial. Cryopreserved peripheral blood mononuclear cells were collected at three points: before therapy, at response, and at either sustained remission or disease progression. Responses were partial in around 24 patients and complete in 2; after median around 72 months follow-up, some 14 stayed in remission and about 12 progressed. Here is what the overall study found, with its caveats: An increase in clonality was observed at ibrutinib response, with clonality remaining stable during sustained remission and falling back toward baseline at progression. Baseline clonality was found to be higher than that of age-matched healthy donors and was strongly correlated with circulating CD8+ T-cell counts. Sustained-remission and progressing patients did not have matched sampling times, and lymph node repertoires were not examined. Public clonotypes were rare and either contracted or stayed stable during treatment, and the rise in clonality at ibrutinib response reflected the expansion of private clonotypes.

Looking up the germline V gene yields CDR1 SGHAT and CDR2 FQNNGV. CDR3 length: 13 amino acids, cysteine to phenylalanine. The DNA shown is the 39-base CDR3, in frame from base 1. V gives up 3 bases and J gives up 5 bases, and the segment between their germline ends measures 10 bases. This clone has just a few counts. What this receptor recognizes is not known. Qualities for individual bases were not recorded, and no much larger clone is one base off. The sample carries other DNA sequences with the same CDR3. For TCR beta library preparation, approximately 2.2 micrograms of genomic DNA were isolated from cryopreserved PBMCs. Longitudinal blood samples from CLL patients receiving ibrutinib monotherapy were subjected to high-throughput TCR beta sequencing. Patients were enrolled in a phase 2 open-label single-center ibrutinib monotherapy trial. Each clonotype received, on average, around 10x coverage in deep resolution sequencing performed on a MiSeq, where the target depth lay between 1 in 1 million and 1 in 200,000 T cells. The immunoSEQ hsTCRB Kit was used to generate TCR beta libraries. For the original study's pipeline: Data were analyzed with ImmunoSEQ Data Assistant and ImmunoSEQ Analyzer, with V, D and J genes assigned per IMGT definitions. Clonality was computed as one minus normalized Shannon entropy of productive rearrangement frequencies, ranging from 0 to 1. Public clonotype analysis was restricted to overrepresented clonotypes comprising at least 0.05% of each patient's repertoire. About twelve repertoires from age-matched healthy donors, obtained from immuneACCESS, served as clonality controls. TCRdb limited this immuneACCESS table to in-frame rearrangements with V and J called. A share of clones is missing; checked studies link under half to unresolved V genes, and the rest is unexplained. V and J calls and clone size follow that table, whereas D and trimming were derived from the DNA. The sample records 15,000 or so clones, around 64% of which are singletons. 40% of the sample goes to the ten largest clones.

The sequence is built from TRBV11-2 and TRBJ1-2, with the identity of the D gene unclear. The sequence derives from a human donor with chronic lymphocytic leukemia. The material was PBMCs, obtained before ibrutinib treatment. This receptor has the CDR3 CASSFGQTYGYTF. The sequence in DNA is TGTGCCAGCAGCTTTGGCCAGACATATGGCTACACCTTC. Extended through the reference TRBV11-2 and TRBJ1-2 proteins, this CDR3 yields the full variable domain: EAGVAQSPRYKIIEKRQSVAFWCNPISGHATLYWYQQILGQGPKLLIQFQNNGVVDDSQLPKDRFSAERLKGVDSTLKIQPAKLEDSAVYLCASSFGQTYGYTFGSGTRLTVV.